This T cell receptor beta chain emerged from a study of T cells in Graves' hyperthyroidism and ophthalmopathy. Study-wide background: The blood sample was taken at first diagnosis, before treatment began.

RNA transcripts gave rise to amplified TCR beta CDR3 regions. TCR CDR3 regions were first amplified by RT-PCR with HTBI primers. TCRdb reprocessed the multiplex PCR reads with MiXCR, giving one entry per CDR3 protein. The table lists approximately 600,000 distinct CDR3 sequences, more than 20% of them singletons, with roughly a third in the top ten. Germline CDR1 is SGHDT and CDR2 is YYEEEE. The CDR3 extends over 14 amino acids. Deletions cut 4 bases from V and 6 bases from J, with 16 bases between. Material: blood. This TCR came from a young man with Graves' ophthalmopathy. The chain combines TRBV5-6 with TRBJ1-1; D unresolved. The CDR3 reads CASSVLRVAAEAFF. CDR3 sequence (DNA): TGTGCCAGCAGCGTCTTAAGGGTTGCGGCTGAAGCTTTCTTT.